The following is a T cell receptor beta chain sequence with its context. As yet, its antigen is unknown. The CDR3 consists of 17 residues. Trimming stripped 0 bases from V and 0 bases from J, with 17 bases between. The germline CDR1 and CDR2 sequences are GTSNPN and SVGIG (reference sequence). The source of the sample is a study of memory CD4+ T cells and cytomegalovirus serostatus. Overall study findings and caveats: The CMV-associated TCR signature appears largely within the CD4+ memory repertoire.

The sort gate was single viable CD3+CD4+CD8-CD45RO+ cells for memory CD4+ T cells. Libraries were prepared by immunoSEQ multiplex PCR; TCRdb keeps only in-frame clonotypes and omits some of them. Among about 54,000 clones, 60% to 75% were seen once, and the ten largest hold over 2%. The TCR was taken from an adult in good health and CMV-seropositive. The chain is built from TRBV30 and TRBJ1-2; D call uncertain. Material for sequencing was memory CD4+ T cells from blood. Here the CDR3 reads CAWSVGFRVGTNYGYTF. In DNA form, the CDR3 reads TGTGCCTGGAGTGTGGGTTTCCGGGTTGGGACTAACTATGGCTACACCTTC.